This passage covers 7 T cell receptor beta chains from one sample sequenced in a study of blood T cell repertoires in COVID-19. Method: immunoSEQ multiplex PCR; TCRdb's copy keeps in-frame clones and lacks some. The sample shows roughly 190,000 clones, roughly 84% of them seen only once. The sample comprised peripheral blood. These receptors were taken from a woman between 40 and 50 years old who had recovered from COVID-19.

The CDR3 loop reads CASSQDYLAGGVYEQYF. CDR3 bases: TGTGCCAGCAGCCAAGATTACCTAGCGGGAGGAGTGTACGAGCAGTACTTC. The chain uses TRBV4-2 and TRBJ2-7, with 11 nucleotides matching TRBD2. The CDR3 is 17 residues long. Trimming took 0 bases from V and 4 from J; bases not matched to a gene: 8. Germline CDR1 is LGHNA and CDR2 is YNFKEQ.

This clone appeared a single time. CDR3 sequence (DNA): TGTGCCATCAGTTCTGGGCACGGGACAGGGGACAATCAGCCCCAGCATTTT. The encoded protein is CAISSGHGTGDNQPQHF. This chain uses TRBV10-3 with TRBJ1-5; TRBD1 matches at 10 bases. The CDR3 sequence is 17 residues long. V dropped 5 bases and J dropped 3; count of bases not matched to a gene: 10. CDR1 is ENHRY and CDR2 is SYGVKD in the germline V gene.

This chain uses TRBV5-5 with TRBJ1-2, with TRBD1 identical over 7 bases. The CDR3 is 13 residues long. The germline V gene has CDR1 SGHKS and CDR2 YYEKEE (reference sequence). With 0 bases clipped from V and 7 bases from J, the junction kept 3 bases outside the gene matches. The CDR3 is CASSLGQGRGYTF. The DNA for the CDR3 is TGTGCCAGCAGCTTGGGACAGGGTCGTGGCTACACCTTC.

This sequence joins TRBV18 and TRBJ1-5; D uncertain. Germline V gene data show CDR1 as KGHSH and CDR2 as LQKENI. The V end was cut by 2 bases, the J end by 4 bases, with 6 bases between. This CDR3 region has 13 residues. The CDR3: CASSPEQNQPQHF. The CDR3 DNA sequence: TGTGCCAGCTCACCAGAACAAAATCAGCCCCAGCATTTT.

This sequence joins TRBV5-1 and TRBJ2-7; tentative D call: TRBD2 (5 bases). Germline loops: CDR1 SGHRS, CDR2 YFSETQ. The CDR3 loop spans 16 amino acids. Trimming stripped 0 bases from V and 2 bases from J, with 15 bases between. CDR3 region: CASSLAEGLGTYEQYF. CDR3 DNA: TGCGCCAGCAGCTTGGCCGAAGGGCTCGGGACCTACGAGCAGTACTTC. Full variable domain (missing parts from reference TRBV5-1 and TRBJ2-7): KAGVTQTPRYLIKTRGQQVTLSCSPISGHRSVSWYQQTPGQGLQFLFEYFSETQRNKGNFPGRFSGRQFSNSRSEMNVSTLELGDSALYLCASSLAEGLGTYEQYFGPGTRLTVT.

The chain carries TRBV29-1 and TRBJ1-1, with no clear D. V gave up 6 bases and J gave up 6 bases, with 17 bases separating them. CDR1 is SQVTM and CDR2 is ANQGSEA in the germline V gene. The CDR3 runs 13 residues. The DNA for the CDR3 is TGCAGCGTGGCACTACGACTGAAGGCTGAAGCTTTCTTT. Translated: CSVALRLKAEAFF.

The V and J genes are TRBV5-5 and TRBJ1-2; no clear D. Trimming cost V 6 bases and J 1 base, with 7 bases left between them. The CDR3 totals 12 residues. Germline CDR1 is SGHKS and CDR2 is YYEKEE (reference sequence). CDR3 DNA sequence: TGTGCCAGCACCGGGAATAACTATGGCTACACCTTC. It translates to CASTGNNYGYTF. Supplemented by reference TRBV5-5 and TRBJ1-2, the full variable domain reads DAGVTQSPTHLIKTRGQQVTLRCSPISGHKSVSWYQQVLGQGPQFIFQYYEKEERGRGNFPDRFSARQFPNYSSELNVNALLLGDSALYLCASTGNNYGYTFGSGTRLTVV.